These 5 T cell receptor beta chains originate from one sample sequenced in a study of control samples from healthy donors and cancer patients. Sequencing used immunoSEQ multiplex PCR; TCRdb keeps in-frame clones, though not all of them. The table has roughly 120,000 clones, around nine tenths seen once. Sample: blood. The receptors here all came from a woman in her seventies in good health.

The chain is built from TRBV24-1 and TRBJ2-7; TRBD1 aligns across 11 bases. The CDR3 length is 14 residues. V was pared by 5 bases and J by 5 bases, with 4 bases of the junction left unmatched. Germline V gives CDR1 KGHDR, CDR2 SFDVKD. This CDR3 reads CATSGTGGFNEQYF. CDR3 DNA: TGTGCCACCAGTGGGACAGGGGGCTTCAACGAGCAGTACTTC.

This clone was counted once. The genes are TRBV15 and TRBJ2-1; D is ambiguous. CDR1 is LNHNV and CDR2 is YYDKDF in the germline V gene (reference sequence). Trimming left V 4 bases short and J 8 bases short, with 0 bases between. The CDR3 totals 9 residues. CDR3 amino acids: CATSNEQFF. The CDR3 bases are TGTGCCACCAGCAATGAGCAGTTCTTC.

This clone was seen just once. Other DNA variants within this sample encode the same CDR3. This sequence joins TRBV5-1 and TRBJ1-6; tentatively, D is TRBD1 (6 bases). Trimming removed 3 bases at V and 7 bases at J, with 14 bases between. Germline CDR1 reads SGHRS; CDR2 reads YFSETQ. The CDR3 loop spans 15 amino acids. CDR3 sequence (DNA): TGCGCCAGCAGCTCCTCGGGGCAGGGGAATTCACCCCTCCACTTT. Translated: CASSSSGQGNSPLHF.

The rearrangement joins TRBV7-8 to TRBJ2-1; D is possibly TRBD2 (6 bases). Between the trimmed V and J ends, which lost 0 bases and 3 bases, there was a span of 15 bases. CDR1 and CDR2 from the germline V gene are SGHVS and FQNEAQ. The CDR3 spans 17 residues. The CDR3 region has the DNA TGTGCCAGCAGCTTAGCGGGGGGAAAAGGCGGCTACAATGAGCAGTTCTTC. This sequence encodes CASSLAGGKGGYNEQFF. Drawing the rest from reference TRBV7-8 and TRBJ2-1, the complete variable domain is GAGVSQSPRYKVAKRGQDVALRCDPISGHVSLFWYQQALGQGPEFLTYFQNEAQLDKSGLPSDRFFAERPEGSVSTLKIQRTQQEDSAVYLCASSLAGGKGGYNEQFFGPGTRLTVL.

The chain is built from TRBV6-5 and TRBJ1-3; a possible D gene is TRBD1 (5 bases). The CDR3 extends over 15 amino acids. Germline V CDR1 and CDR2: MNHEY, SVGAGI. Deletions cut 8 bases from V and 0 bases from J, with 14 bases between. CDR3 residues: CASRGWGSSGNTIYF. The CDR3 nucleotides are TGTGCCAGCCGGGGCTGGGGGTCCTCTGGAAACACCATATATTTT.